This T cell receptor beta chain was observed in a study of CD8+ T cells in alopecia areata. Findings and limits, study-wide: Persistence in scalp and blood during tofacitinib was observed for many expanded lesional clones. Sequencing of scalp tissue also captures the resident alphabeta T cells of normal skin. Uncertainty remains about how baseline CD8+ expansion links to response, with one nonresponder.

On this clone: Its cognate antigen is unknown.

The treatment is: oral pan-JAK inhibitor, 5-10 mg twice daily. RNA extraction was followed by reverse transcription into cDNA, which acted as the sequencing template. Here immunoSEQ multiplex PCR was the method, and the copy in TCRdb shows in-frame clones only, minus some. The sample yields 200,000 to 250,000 clones, around 66% seen once. This CDR3 contains 15 residues. Germline values: CDR1 SNHLY, CDR2 FYNNEI. V was clipped by 8 bases and J by 0 bases, with 14 bases between them. Sequences were derived from CD4+ T cells sorted from blood, sampled between weeks 43 and 45, from a patient treated with tofacitinib. The chain uses TRBV2 and TRBJ2-1; D might be TRBD1 (5 bases). The receptor's source is a human donor with alopecia areata. CDR3: CASRKQDGSYNEQFF. The CDR3 bases are TGTGCCAGCCGTAAACAGGATGGCTCCTACAATGAGCAGTTCTTC.